These 12 T cell receptor beta chains were sequenced from one sample in a study of blood T cell repertoires in COVID-19. Generated by immunoSEQ multiplex PCR, the TCRdb table keeps only in-frame clones and is missing some. The sample yields over 150,000 clones, roughly four fifths seen once. Input material: PBMCs or T cells enriched from blood (not recorded which). Receptors originate from a man in his forties who had recovered from COVID-19.

The chain employs TRBV6-4 and TRBJ1-1; 11 bases match TRBD1. Trimming took 4 bases from V and 5 from J; bases not matched to a gene: 6. The germline V gene has CDR1 MRHNA and CDR2 SNTAGT. CDR3 length equals 15 residues. CDR3 protein: CASSAGTGGSTEAFF. The CDR3 nucleotides read TGTGCCAGCAGTGCCGGGACAGGGGGTTCTACTGAAGCTTTCTTT.

The chain has TRBV4-2 and TRBJ1-1, with D unresolved. V was clipped by 4 bases and J by 0 bases, with 21 bases between them. The germline gives CDR1 LGHNA, CDR2 YNFKEQ. This CDR3 is 18 amino acids long. In DNA, the CDR3 is TGTGCCAGCAGCCGCTACACAACCAAGAATACAGTGAACACTGAAGCTTTCTTT. Its translation: CASSRYTTKNTVNTEAFF.

This clone was seen a single time. The V gene is TRBV12-3 or TRBV12-4, the J gene TRBJ2-7; D is undetermined. Between the trimmed V and J ends, which lost 5 bases and 2 bases, there was a span of 10 bases. This CDR3 comprises 13 residues. CDR3 region: CASSLRSPYEQYF. The CDR3 nucleotides read TGTGCCAGCAGTCTGCGGAGCCCCTACGAGCAGTACTTC.

The genes are TRBV5-4 and TRBJ2-7, with 7 bases matching TRBD1. The CDR3 runs 13 residues. CDR1 SGHNT and CDR2 YYREEE come from the germline V gene (reference sequence). Trimming at V came to 0 bases and at J to 5 bases, leaving 2 bases not matched to a gene. The CDR3 reads CASSLDRGHEQYF. DNA for the CDR3: TGTGCCAGCAGCTTGGACAGGGGACACGAGCAGTACTTC.

The chain carries TRBV27 and TRBJ1-2; unclear D gene. Trimming took off 5 bases at V and 7 bases at J, with 14 bases between the two ends. The CDR3 is 13 amino acids. Germline-derived CDR1 and CDR2 are MNHEY and SMNVEV (reference sequence). CDR3 in DNA: TGTGCCAGCAGTCCTGCCCCCGGGGTTGGCTACACCTTC. Its translation: CASSPAPGVGYTF.

The chain links TRBV5-1 to TRBJ2-7, with 12 bases aligning to TRBD1. The CDR3 loop spans 17 amino acids. Germline V CDR1 and CDR2: SGHRS, YFSETQ. V dropped 4 bases and J dropped 1; count of bases not matched to a gene: 9. DNA for the CDR3: TGCGCCAGCAGCACGGGACAGGGGGCGACCGGTTCCTACGAGCAGTACTTC. It codes for CASSTGQGATGSYEQYF.

The rearrangement joins TRBV7-9 to TRBJ2-1; perhaps TRBD2 as D (5 bases). Per germline, CDR1 SEHNR and CDR2 FQNEAQ (reference sequence). V lost 1 base and J 9 bases, leaving 7 bases between the germline ends. The CDR3 spans 12 residues. The CDR3 DNA is TGTGCCAGCAGCTTAGGGCGGGCTGAGCAGTTCTTC. Translated, it gives CASSLGRAEQFF.

The count of this clone is one. The chain uses TRBV15 and TRBJ1-4, with 9 bases aligning to TRBD1. Germline CDR1 and CDR2: LNHNV and YYDKDF (reference sequence). This CDR3 contains 15 residues. V shed 3 bases and J 7 bases; nucleotides not matched to a gene: 6. CDR3 DNA sequence: TGTGCCACCAGCAGGGCAGGACAGGGGTTTGAAAAACTGTTTTTT. This codes for CATSRAGQGFEKLFF.

This clone was counted between two and nine times. The chain joins TRBV15 to TRBJ1-4; D not resolved. V gave up 3 bases and J gave up 4 bases, with 12 bases separating them. Germline assignment: CDR1 LNHNV and CDR2 YYDKDF (reference sequence). This CDR3 spans 15 amino acids. The CDR3 here is CATSRNGVHNEKLFF. For the CDR3, the DNA is TGTGCCACCAGCAGGAACGGGGTCCATAATGAAAAACTGTTTTTT. The variable domain in full, completed from reference TRBV15 and TRBJ1-4, reads DAMVIQNPRYQVTQFGKPVTLSCSQTLNHNVMYWYQQKSSQAPKLLFHYYDKDFNNEADTPDNFQSRRPNTSFCFLDIRSPGLGDTAMYLCATSRNGVHNEKLFFGSGTQLSVL.

The rearrangement uses TRBV7-6 and TRBJ2-7; a possible D gene is TRBD2 (6 bases). The V gene's germline CDR1 is SGHVS and CDR2 FNYEAQ. V lost 5 bases and J 6 bases, leaving 14 bases between the germline ends. There are 13 residues in the CDR3. The CDR3 coding sequence is TGTGCCAGCAGCCCCATGGAGGGGATCGAGCAGTACTTC. Translation gives CASSPMEGIEQYF.

The genes are TRBV11-3 and TRBJ2-4; 7 positions agree with TRBD1. The germline V gene has CDR1 SGHNT and CDR2 YENEEA. The ends lost 5 bases at V and 12 bases at J; junction bases unmatched: 10. The CDR3 runs 13 residues. The CDR3 loop reads CASSRDSEGSQYF. CDR3 nucleotides: TGTGCCAGCAGCCGGGACAGCGAAGGGAGTCAGTACTTC.

The V and J genes are TRBV3-1 (or the pseudogene TRBV3-2) and TRBJ2-1; 13 nucleotides align to TRBD2. V was clipped by 5 bases and J by 6 bases; unmatched bases: 4. Germline CDR1 LGHDT, CDR2 YNNKEL (reference sequence). This CDR3 is 15 amino acids long. The CDR3, as DNA: TGTGCCAGCAGCGGACTAGCGGGGGCGAGCAATGAGCAGTTCTTC. Amino acid sequence: CASSGLAGASNEQFF.